A selection of T cell receptor beta chains follows, all from one sample in a study of blood T cell repertoires in COVID-19. Here immunoSEQ multiplex PCR was the method, and the copy in TCRdb shows in-frame clones only, minus some. The data hold hundreds of thousands of clones, with 86% observed a single time. Sequenced input: PBMCs or T cells enriched from blood (not recorded which). The receptor source for this set is a woman aged 45-59 years in a cohort exposed to, infected with or recovered from COVID-19 (not recorded which). Both conserved end residues are part of each CDR3. Some rows mark clone size as missing; the rest say once, few, many or name a class of expanded clone.

cdr3_length v_call clone_size cdr3_aa
20 TRBV10-1 many CASSYGLAGGQSKRGDTQYF
17 TRBV10-3 . CAISLTGSDRLGYGYTF
17 TRBV12-5 . CASGLNLGGVKSDTQYF
14 TRBV7-2 . CASSLGQKNNEQFF
14 TRBV2 . CASSERGKQETQYF
13 TRBV5-5 . CASSQGAGYGYTF
13 TRBV5-5 once CASSSRGFYEQYF
15 TRBV7-7 . CASSLRDGGEFEQYF
21 TRBV10-1 . CASSVNGGQSRQRSPNTEAFF
15 TRBV7-9 once CASSPLGQGYNEQFF
16 TRBV9 . CASSSQEGRGTDTQYF
13 TRBV30 . CAWSWFGATEAFF
16 TRBV5-1 . CASSSTTGIRGTEAFF
14 TRBV19 few CASTLLNRGTEAFF
15 TRBV1 . CTSSTLGQGNQPQHF
16 TRBV7-2 . CASSLRAGVNTGELFF
17 TRBV30 . CAWAHPRTGYRANVLTF
16 TRBV7-6 few CASSPRTSGGGDTQYF
13 TRBV6-5 . CASSSTQNQPQHF
15 TRBV7-2 . CASSFTPSSSYGYTF
16 TRBV28 . CASRQLGGQGTYEQYF
16 TRBV6-1 . CASSESIARDKQPQHF
14 TRBV4-1 . CASSQEGTRGTQYF
14 TRBV10-3 . CAIRQGLGHQPQHF
15 TRBV6-5 . CASSYVSGGAYTQYF
13 TRBV28 . CASRSESPEKLFF
14 TRBV3-1/TRBV3-2 . CASSQRTGVNIQYF
16 TRBV11-3 once CASSVPGLADQETQYF
16 TRBV5-4 . CASSFSGTQSYNEQFF
15 TRBV18 . CASSPRGGPNTEAFF
14 TRBV28 . CASSRFDRAREAFF
13 TRBV12-5 . CASGPGQNYGYTF
17 TRBV7-8 . CASSLEGQGFYGNTIYF
14 TRBV7-6 . CASSQRGLRSPLHF
15 TRBV5-4 once CASSSQGQGDTEAFF
17 TRBV7-9 once CASSPIPPWDSSYEQYF
13 TRBV12-3/TRBV12-4 . CASSTGHQETQYF
11 TRBV5-6 . CASSSGYGYTF
16 TRBV6-2/TRBV6-3 . CASSYSGTGGNSPLHF
15 TRBV18 . CASSSLQGGGEKLFF
16 TRBV4-1 . CASSQDANRAHQPQHF
12 TRBV29-1 . CSVSWASYEQYF
17 TRBV4-2 . CASSQDWTGVGTDTQYF
17 TRBV6-4 . CASSDPGTDKHNSPLHF
16 TRBV7-2 . CASSSDSQGRSYEQYF
14 TRBV19 few CASSRAASYNEQFF
15 TRBV27 few CASSLLAGSADTQYF
14 TRBV29-1 once CSVERGQRGGELFF
14 TRBV5-1 . CASSLTGTGAREFF
17 TRBV5-4 . CASSRKATSGGTDTQYF
15 TRBV19 . CASMSKHSPYQPQHF
17 TRBV7-2 . CASSFRVGSGGAYEQYF
13 TRBV5-1 . CASSSQIGNTIYF
15 TRBV10-3 . CAISGHELSGNTIYF
14 TRBV7-3 . CASSTHNTNYGYTF
14 TRBV7-2 . CASSEGQGRSPLHF
16 TRBV15 . CATSTRLAGGADTQYF
13 TRBV10-3 . CAISRTGVDEQYF
15 TRBV7-2 . CASSLGARGGRTQYF
18 TRBV6-1 . CASSALWALRGSNQPQHF